These T cell receptor beta chains were read from a single sample in a study of blood T cell repertoires in COVID-19. Clones were read by immunoSEQ multiplex PCR, and TCRdb kept only the in-frame ones, dropping some. The sample shows 190,000 or so clones, 88% of them seen only once. Sequenced sample: peripheral blood. The receptors were gathered from a woman aged 25 to 39 with acute or convalescent COVID-19. The CDR3 runs from the conserved cysteine through the conserved F or W. A D gene is named only where the DNA matches it firmly. Expanded clones are given a class, and other clones once, few, many or no size at all.

- | TRBJ2-5 | TRBV30 | - | CAWARERETQYF | TGTGCCTGGGCCAGGGAACGAGAGACCCAGTACTTC
- | TRBJ1-1 | TRBV2 | TRBD1 | CASGGTVDTEAFF | TGTGCCAGCGGGGGGACAGTGGACACTGAAGCTTTCTTT
few | TRBJ2-2 | TRBV12-3/TRBV12-4 | - | CASRYVGELFF | TGTGCCAGTCGTTATGTCGGGGAGCTGTTTTTT
- | TRBJ1-5 | TRBV18 | - | CASSPNQNSNQPQHF | TGTGCCAGCTCACCAAATCAGAATAGCAATCAGCCCCAGCATTTT
- | TRBJ1-3 | TRBV9 | - | CASGPRQTSGNTIYF | TGTGCCAGCGGGCCCCGACAGACCTCTGGAAACACCATATATTTT
once | TRBJ1-4 | TRBV7-2 | - | CASSFTGLGNEKLFF | TGTGCCAGCAGCTTCACAGGGCTTGGTAATGAAAAACTGTTTTTT
- | TRBJ2-3 | TRBV29-1 | TRBD2 | CSAVPGTSHPGDTQYF | TGCAGCGCCGTCCCCGGGACTAGCCATCCGGGAGATACGCAGTATTTT
- | TRBJ1-4 | TRBV2 | TRBD1 | CASSLGGPTNEKLFF | TGTGCCAGCAGTTTAGGGGGCCCAACTAATGAAAAACTGTTTTTT
- | TRBJ2-5 | TRBV2 | - | CASVAEETQYF | TGTGCCAGCGTCGCAGAAGAGACCCAGTACTTC
- | TRBJ2-1 | TRBV21-1 | - | CASSNDKTSLENEQFF | TGTGCCAGCAGCAATGACAAGACCTCACTAGAAAATGAGCAGTTCTTC
- | TRBJ2-1 | TRBV7-8 | TRBD2 | CASSPRLAGDLNEQFF | TGTGCCAGCAGCCCGCGACTAGCGGGAGATCTAAATGAGCAGTTCTTC
- | TRBJ2-7 | TRBV27 | - | CASSPLQGSYEQYF | TGTGCCAGCAGCCCACTACAGGGCTCCTACGAGCAGTACTTC
- | TRBJ2-1 | TRBV3-1/TRBV3-2 | TRBD2 | CASSRDYLSYNEQFF | TGTGCCAGCAGCCGGGACTACCTTTCCTACAATGAGCAGTTCTTC
- | TRBJ2-1 | TRBV30 | TRBD2 | CAWSGAGNNEQFF | TGTGCCTGGAGTGGAGCGGGAAACAATGAGCAGTTCTTC
once | TRBJ2-1 | TRBV28 | - | CASNELVVNEQFF | TGTGCCAGCAACGAGCTTGTCGTCAATGAGCAGTTCTTC
- | TRBJ1-5 | TRBV7-2 | - | CASSLSGGTSQPQHF | TGTGCCAGCAGCTTAAGCGGGGGAACGTCACAGCCCCAGCATTTT
- | TRBJ1-1 | TRBV6-4 | - | CASSEIRGTEAFF | TGTGCCAGCAGTGAAATACGGGGCACTGAAGCTTTCTTT
- | TRBJ2-2 | TRBV2 | TRBD2 | CASTPGLANTGELFF | TGTGCCAGCACCCCTGGACTAGCGAACACCGGGGAGCTGTTTTTT
- | TRBJ2-7 | TRBV11-2 | TRBD2 | CASSPQGTRGGTYEQYF | TGTGCCAGCAGCCCGCAGGGGACACGGGGGGGTACCTACGAGCAGTACTTC
- | TRBJ2-1 | TRBV2 | TRBD2 | CASDRLAGANEQFF | TGTGCCAGCGATCGACTAGCGGGAGCAAATGAGCAGTTCTTC
- | TRBJ2-5 | TRBV4-1 | TRBD2 | CASSHGRLAGGRGTQYF | TGCGCCAGCAGCCACGGGAGACTAGCGGGAGGGAGGGGGACCCAGTACTTC
- | TRBJ2-7 | TRBV11-2 | - | CASSDSRGSYEQYF | TGTGCCAGCAGCGACTCGAGGGGGTCCTACGAGCAGTACTTC
- | TRBJ2-2 | TRBV6-5 | - | CASRRGGDTGELFF | TGTGCCAGCCGTCGAGGGGGGGACACCGGGGAGCTGTTTTTT
- | TRBJ2-2 | TRBV2 | TRBD2 | CASTGLVNTGELFF | TGTGCCAGCACCGGACTAGTGAACACCGGGGAGCTGTTTTTT
- | TRBJ2-1 | TRBV24-1 | TRBD2 | CATSRTGTRVADEQFF | TGTGCCACCTCTCGAACCGGGACTAGAGTAGCCGATGAGCAGTTCTTC
- | TRBJ2-2 | TRBV28 | - | CASRPPVANTGELFF | TGTGCCAGCAGACCCCCTGTAGCGAACACCGGGGAGCTGTTTTTT
few | TRBJ1-2 | TRBV11-2 | - | CASRTSYGYTF | TGTGCCAGCAGGACTAGCTATGGCTACACCTTC
- | TRBJ1-1 | TRBV5-1 | - | CASSSIPGFNSPEAFF | TGCGCCAGCAGCTCTATCCCGGGGTTCAATTCCCCTGAAGCTTTCTTT
- | TRBJ2-1 | TRBV4-1 | - | CASSQASEQFF | TGCGCCAGCAGCCAAGCTAGTGAGCAGTTCTTC
- | TRBJ1-1 | TRBV19 | - | CASSMGPNTEAFF | TGTGCCAGTAGTATGGGGCCGAACACTGAAGCTTTCTTT
- | TRBJ1-2 | TRBV13 | TRBD1 | CASSFAGQGYGYTF | TGTGCCAGCAGCTTTGCGGGACAGGGATATGGCTACACCTTC
- | TRBJ2-5 | TRBV28 | - | CASSPLALQETQYF | TGTGCCAGCAGTCCACTAGCCCTCCAAGAGACCCAGTACTTC
- | TRBJ2-2 | TRBV7-2 | - | CASMWNRRTGELFF | TGTGCCAGCATGTGGAATCGGAGGACCGGGGAGCTGTTTTTT